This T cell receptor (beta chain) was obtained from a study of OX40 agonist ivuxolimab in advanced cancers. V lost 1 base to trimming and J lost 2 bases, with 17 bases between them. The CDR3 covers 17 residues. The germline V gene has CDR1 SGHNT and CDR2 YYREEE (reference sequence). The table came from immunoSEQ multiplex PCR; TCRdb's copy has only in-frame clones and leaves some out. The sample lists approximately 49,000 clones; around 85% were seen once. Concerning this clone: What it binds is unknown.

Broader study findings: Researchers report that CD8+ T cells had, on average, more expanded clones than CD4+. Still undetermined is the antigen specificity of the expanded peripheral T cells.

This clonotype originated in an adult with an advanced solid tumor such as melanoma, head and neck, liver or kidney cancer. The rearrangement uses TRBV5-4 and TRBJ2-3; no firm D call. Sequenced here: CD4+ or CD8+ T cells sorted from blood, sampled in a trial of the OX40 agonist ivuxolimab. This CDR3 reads CASSLRPAMDPTDTQYF. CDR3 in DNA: TGTGCCAGCAGCTTGCGGCCAGCCATGGACCCCACAGATACGCAGTATTTT.